The 8 T cell receptor beta chains reported below all come from one sample, sequenced in a study of patients and donors after allogeneic stem cell transplantation. TCRdb reprocessed the RT-PCR reads via MiXCR and lists one record per CDR3 protein. The data show 200,000 to 250,000 distinct CDR3 sequences, 14% seen once. Sequenced input: blood, either unsorted or a sorted T cell fraction (not recorded which). The receptors were gathered from a human donor who was either an allogeneic HSCT recipient or a stem cell or donor lymphocyte infusion donor (not recorded which). It is not recorded whose cells these are; they may come from a transplant donor.

This chain connects TRBV7-2 to TRBJ2-7, with D unresolved. The germline gives CDR1 SGHTA, CDR2 FQGNSA. This CDR3 region has 16 residues. V dropped 5 bases and J dropped 0 bases, with 17 bases sitting between them. CDR3 sequence reads: CASSRRSGSPSYEQYF. The CDR3 bases are TGTGCCAGCAGCCGTCGGTCCGGCTCACCCTCCTACGAGCAGTACTTC.

The chain joins TRBV6-5 to TRBJ1-6; possible D gene TRBD1, 5 bases. Germline loops: CDR1 MNHEY, CDR2 SVGAGI. With 4 bases removed from V and 13 bases from J, the gap between germline ends came to 11 bases. The length of the CDR3 is 12 residues. The CDR3 DNA is TGTGCCAGCAGTTTCCCCGGGGGGCCCCTCCACTTT. This encodes CASSFPGGPLHF.

The V and J genes are TRBV6-5 and TRBJ1-4, with D possibly being TRBD1 (6 bases). Germline-derived CDR1 and CDR2 are MNHEY and SVGAGI. CDR3 size: 15 residues. V lost 0 bases to trimming and J lost 7 bases, with 12 bases between them. CDR3 amino acids: CASSYSGGAGEKLFF. In DNA form, the CDR3 reads TGTGCCAGCAGTTACTCGGGGGGGGCAGGTGAAAAACTGTTTTTT.

The chain is built from TRBV5-1 and TRBJ2-2; maybe TRBD2 (6 bases). Germline CDR1 reads SGHRS; CDR2 reads YFSETQ. Trimming removed 1 base from V and 4 bases from J, with 11 bases in between. This CDR3 region has 15 residues. CDR3 residues: CASSLRESVTGELFF. The CDR3 DNA reads as TGCGCCAGCAGCTTGCGGGAGAGTGTCACCGGGGAGCTGTTTTTT.

The chain carries TRBV7-2 and TRBJ1-1, with D unclear. CDR3 length: 13 amino acids. With 5 bases removed from V and 6 bases from J, the gap between germline ends came to 13 bases. CDR1 and CDR2 from the germline V gene are SGHTA and FQGNSA. The DNA of the CDR3 is TGTGCCAGCAGCGGTAGAGCCCGGGCTGAAGCTTTCTTT. It is translated as CASSGRARAEAFF.

The chain recombines TRBV7-2 with TRBJ1-4, with D tentatively TRBD1 (6 bases). Germline V gene lookup returns CDR1 SGHTA and CDR2 FQGNSA. V was cut by 4 bases and J by 0 bases, with 12 bases left in between. The CDR3 runs 16 residues. The CDR3 DNA is TGTGCCAGCAGCTCCGGACAGACCTCAACTAATGAAAAACTGTTTTTT. Its protein product is CASSSGQTSTNEKLFF.

This clonotype appeared many times. The rearrangement uses TRBV28 and TRBJ1-3; the D gene is possibly TRBD1 (6 bases). The length of the CDR3 is 14 residues. Trimming cost V 9 bases and J 3 bases, with 15 bases left between them. Per germline, CDR1 MDHEN and CDR2 SYDVKM. In nucleotides, the CDR3 is TGTGCCAGTCAGCGAGGGGGGAGTGGAAACACCATATATTTT. Its protein is CASQRGGSGNTIYF.

This clonotype was counted a few times. The chain combines TRBV28 with TRBJ1-1, with TRBD1 identical over 8 bases. The germline V gene has CDR1 MDHEN and CDR2 SYDVKM. After removal of 3 bases from V and 0 bases from J, the junction contained 18 bases not matched to a gene. The CDR3 extends over 20 amino acids. The CDR3 DNA reads as TGTGCCAGCAGTTTTTCTGGCAGGGGGCGAAGGCGCGACATGAACACTGAAGCTTTCTTT. This codes for CASSFSGRGRRRDMNTEAFF.